This is a list of T cell receptor beta chains from one sample in a study of blood T cells in healthy people across ages. TCRdb recomputed calls from the 5' RACE reads with MiXCR, one row per CDR3 protein. The table includes over a million distinct CDR3 sequences, less than 50% detected once. The sequencing sample was made of blood. These receptors were collected from a woman between 55 and 75 years old in good health. The CDR3 runs from the conserved cysteine through the conserved F or W. The D gene is left open where the match is weak. Part of the rows lack a size; the others show once, few, many or a class for expanded clones.

CDR3aa	CDR3nt	d_gene	j_gene	abundance	v_gene
CASSSQGDLNIQYF	TGTGCCAGCAGTTCCCAGGGGGACTTAAACATTCAGTACTTC	-	TRBJ2-4	few	TRBV12-3/TRBV12-4
CASSPTLDRETSPLHF	TGTGCCAGCTCACCAACTTTGGACAGGGAGACCTCACCCCTCCACTTT	TRBD1	TRBJ1-6	-	TRBV18
CASSQPLAGAQGNEQFF	TGCGCCAGCAGCCAACCTTTAGCGGGAGCCCAGGGCAATGAGCAGTTCTTC	TRBD2	TRBJ2-1	-	TRBV4-1
CASSDGTGMETQYF	TGTGCCAGCAGTGACGGGACAGGGATGGAGACCCAGTACTTC	TRBD1	TRBJ2-5	-	TRBV6-5
CASSPPRPDYGYTF	TGTGCCAGCAGCCCCCCCCGACCCGATTATGGCTACACCTTC	-	TRBJ1-2	few	TRBV4-2
CSAAGLSGETQYF	TGCAGTGCGGCGGGACTGTCCGGAGAGACCCAGTACTTC	-	TRBJ2-5	-	TRBV20-1
CASSYSAAKSIRANVLTF	TGTGCCAGCAGTTACTCAGCAGCCAAGTCGATAAGGGCCAACGTCCTGACTTTC	-	TRBJ2-6	-	TRBV6-5
CASRYAVNTEAFF	TGTGCCAGCAGATATGCGGTGAACACTGAAGCTTTCTTT	-	TRBJ1-1	few	TRBV7-2
CSASNLAGGSNTQYF	TGCAGTGCTAGCAATCTAGCGGGAGGGTCTAATACGCAGTATTTT	TRBD2	TRBJ2-3	-	TRBV20-1
CSANLAGVTDTQYF	TGCAGTGCTAATCTAGCTGGGGTCACAGATACGCAGTATTTT	-	TRBJ2-3	many	TRBV20-1
CASRGASSSYEQYF	TGTGCCAGCAGGGGGGCTTCAAGCTCCTACGAGCAGTACTTC	-	TRBJ2-7	-	TRBV6-6